This TCR beta chain was sequenced in a study of early T cells in non-severe SARS-CoV-2 infection. Study information: Sequencing used unsorted whole-blood bulk RNA, so chains lack pairing.

The TCR library protocol was used to attach unique molecular identifiers. These identifiers were attached to individual cDNA molecules. TCRdb re-derived calls from the 5' RACE reads in MiXCR, one entry per CDR3 protein. The sample shows about 120,000 distinct CDR3 sequences, 10% to 15% of them seen only once. This clonotype was counted ten times or more. V was trimmed by 1 base and J by 6 bases, leaving 4 bases between them. Germline CDR1 MGHRA, CDR2 YSYEKL. The CDR3 has 11 amino acids. Sequenced material: whole blood, taken at baseline. The origin of this receptor is an adult who was a healthcare worker with PCR-confirmed SARS-CoV-2 infection or an uninfected control (not recorded which). The chain uses TRBV4-1 and TRBJ2-7; D is unresolved. CDR3 sequence: CASSQGPEQYF. The CDR3 DNA reads TGCGCCAGCAGCCAAGGCCCCGAGCAGTACTTC.